The TCR beta chain under discussion was sequenced for a study of blood T cell repertoires in COVID-19. Study-wide background: From T cells, B-cell-depleted T cells, or PBMCs came the material, which was cDNA or gDNA.

J gave up 8 bases and V 0 bases, and 9 bases lay outside the gene matches. The CDR3 has 17 residues. The germline V gene encodes CDR1 SGHTS and CDR2 YDEGEE. Per the authors' pipeline: Scientists estimated how many nucleated cells there were by amplifying reference gene primers. The assay was immunoSEQ multiplex PCR, and TCRdb's table has in-frame clones only and misses some. The V and J calls and clone size are taken from that table; D and trimming were inferred from the DNA. The sample holds roughly 250,000 clones, around 86% seen once. The sequenced sample was peripheral blood. This TCR derives from a woman aged 55-75 years with active or convalescent COVID-19. This chain connects TRBV5-8 to TRBJ1-4; 11 positions match TRBD1. This CDR3 reads CASSLGTGGLLQEKLFF. CDR3 bases: TGTGCCAGCAGCTTGGGGACAGGGGGCCTACTACAGGAAAAACTGTTTTTT.